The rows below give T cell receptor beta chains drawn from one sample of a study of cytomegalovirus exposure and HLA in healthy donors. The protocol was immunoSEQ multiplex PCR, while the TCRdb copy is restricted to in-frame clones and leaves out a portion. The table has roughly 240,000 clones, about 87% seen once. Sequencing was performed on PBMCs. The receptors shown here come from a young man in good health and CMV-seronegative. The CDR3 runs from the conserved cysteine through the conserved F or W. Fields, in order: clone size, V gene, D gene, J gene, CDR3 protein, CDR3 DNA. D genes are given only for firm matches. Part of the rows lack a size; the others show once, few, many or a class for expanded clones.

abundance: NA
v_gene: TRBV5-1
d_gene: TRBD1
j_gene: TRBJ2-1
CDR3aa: CASSYNDAGTGYNEQFF
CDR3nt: TGCGCCAGCAGCTATAATGACGCCGGGACAGGCTACAATGAGCAGTTCTTC

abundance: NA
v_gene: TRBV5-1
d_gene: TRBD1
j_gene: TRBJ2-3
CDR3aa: CASSFGRTGGATDTQYF
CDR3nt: TGCGCCAGCAGCTTCGGGAGGACAGGGGGCGCGACAGATACGCAGTATTTT

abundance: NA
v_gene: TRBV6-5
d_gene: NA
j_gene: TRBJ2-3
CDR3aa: CASSYPTDYLTDTQYF
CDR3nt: TGTGCCAGCAGTTACCCCACGGACTACCTCACAGATACGCAGTATTTT

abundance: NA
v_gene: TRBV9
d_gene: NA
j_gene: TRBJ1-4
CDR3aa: CASSPQTGLNEKLFF
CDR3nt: TGTGCCAGCAGCCCCCAGACAGGATTAAATGAAAAACTGTTTTTT

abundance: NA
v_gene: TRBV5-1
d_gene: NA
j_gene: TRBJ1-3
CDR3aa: CASSEGVRGNTIYF
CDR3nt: TGCGCCAGCAGCGAAGGGGTGAGGGGAAACACCATATATTTT

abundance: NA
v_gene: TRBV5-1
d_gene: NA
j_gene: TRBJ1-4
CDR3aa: CASSLPGQTNEKLFF
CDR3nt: TGCGCCAGCAGCTTGCCGGGACAAACTAATGAAAAACTGTTTTTT

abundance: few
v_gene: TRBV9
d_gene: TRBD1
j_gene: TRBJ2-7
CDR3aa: CASSEQGTPIYEQYF
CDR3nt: TGTGCCAGCAGCGAACAGGGGACCCCTATCTACGAGCAGTACTTC

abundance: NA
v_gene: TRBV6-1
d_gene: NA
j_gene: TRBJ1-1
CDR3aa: CASSEVGDTEAFF
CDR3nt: TGTGCCAGCAGCGAGGTAGGGGACACTGAAGCTTTCTTT

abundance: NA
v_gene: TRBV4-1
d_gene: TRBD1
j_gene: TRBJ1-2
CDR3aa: CASSPRQGGNYGYTF
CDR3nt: TGCGCCAGCAGCCCGAGACAGGGGGGGAACTATGGCTACACCTTC

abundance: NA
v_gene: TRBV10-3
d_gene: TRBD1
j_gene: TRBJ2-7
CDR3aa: CAIRTGQAASEQYF
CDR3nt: TGTGCCATCAGGACGGGACAGGCCGCAAGCGAGCAGTACTTC

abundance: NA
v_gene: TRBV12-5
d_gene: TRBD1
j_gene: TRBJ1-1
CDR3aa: CASGLRQGPEAFF
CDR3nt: TGTGCTAGTGGTTTGAGACAGGGGCCTGAAGCTTTCTTT

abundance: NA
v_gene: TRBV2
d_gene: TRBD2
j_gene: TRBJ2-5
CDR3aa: CASSEGLAGLETQYF
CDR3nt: TGTGCCAGCAGTGAAGGACTAGCGGGCCTGGAGACCCAGTACTTC

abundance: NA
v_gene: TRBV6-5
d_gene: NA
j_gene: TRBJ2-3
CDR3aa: CASSYGTTYTDTQYF
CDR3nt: TGTGCCAGCAGTTACGGGACAACTTACACAGATACGCAGTATTTT

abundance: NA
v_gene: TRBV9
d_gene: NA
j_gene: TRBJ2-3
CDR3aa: CASSVGSRTWGDTQYF
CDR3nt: TGTGCCAGCAGCGTGGGCTCCCGGACTTGGGGAGATACGCAGTATTTT

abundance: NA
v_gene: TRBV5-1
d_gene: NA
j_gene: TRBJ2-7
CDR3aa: CASSSTTPVTEQYF
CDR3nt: TGCGCCAGCAGCTCGACTACCCCCGTGACCGAGCAGTACTTC

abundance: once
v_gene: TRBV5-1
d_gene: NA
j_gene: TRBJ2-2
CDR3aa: CASSEGATNTGELFF
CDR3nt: TGCGCCAGCAGCGAGGGAGCGACGAACACCGGGGAGCTGTTTTTT

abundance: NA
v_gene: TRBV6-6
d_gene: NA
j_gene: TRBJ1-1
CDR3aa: CASSYGAGNSEAFF
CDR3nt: TGTGCCAGCAGTTACGGGGCAGGGAATTCTGAAGCTTTCTTT

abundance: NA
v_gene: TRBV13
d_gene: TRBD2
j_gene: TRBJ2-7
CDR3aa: CASSVKGLGRAYEQYF
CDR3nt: TGTGCCAGCAGCGTAAAAGGACTGGGGAGGGCCTACGAGCAGTACTTC

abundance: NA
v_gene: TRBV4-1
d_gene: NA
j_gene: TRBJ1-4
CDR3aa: CASSQDNRDEKLFF
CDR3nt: TGCGCCAGCAGCCAAGATAACAGGGATGAAAAACTGTTTTTT

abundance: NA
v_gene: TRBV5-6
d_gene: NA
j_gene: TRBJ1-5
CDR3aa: CASSSDRFGAQHF
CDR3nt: TGTGCCAGCAGCTCTGACAGGTTTGGAGCCCAGCATTTT

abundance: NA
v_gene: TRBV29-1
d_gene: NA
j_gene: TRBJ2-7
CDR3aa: CSVRTLAYEQYF
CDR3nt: TGCAGCGTGCGGACTTTGGCCTACGAGCAGTACTTC

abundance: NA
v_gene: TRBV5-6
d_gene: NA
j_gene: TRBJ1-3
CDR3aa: CASSLGRRGNTIYF
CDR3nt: TGTGCCAGCAGCTTGGGGAGGCGCGGAAACACCATATATTTT

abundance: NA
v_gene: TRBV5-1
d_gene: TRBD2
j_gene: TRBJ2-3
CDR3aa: CASSRGQGGPDTQYF
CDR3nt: TGCGCCAGCAGCCGCGGCCAGGGAGGGCCAGATACGCAGTATTTT

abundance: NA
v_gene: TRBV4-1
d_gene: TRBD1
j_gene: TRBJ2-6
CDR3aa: CASSQEGRDSWANVLTF
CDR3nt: TGCGCCAGCAGCCAAGAGGGCCGGGACAGTTGGGCCAACGTCCTGACTTTC

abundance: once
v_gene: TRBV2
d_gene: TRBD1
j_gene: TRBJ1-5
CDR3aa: CASRGFTGGTQPQHF
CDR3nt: TGTGCCAGCAGAGGTTTTACAGGGGGAACTCAGCCCCAGCATTTT

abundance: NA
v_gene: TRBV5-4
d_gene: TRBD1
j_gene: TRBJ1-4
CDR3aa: CASSLAGTGTNEKLFF
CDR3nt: TGTGCCAGCAGCTTGGCCGGGACAGGGACTAATGAAAAACTGTTTTTT

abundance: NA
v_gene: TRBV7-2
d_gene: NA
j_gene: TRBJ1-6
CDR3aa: CASSKKGFSSYNSPLHF
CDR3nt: TGTGCCAGCAGCAAAAAGGGGTTCAGCTCCTATAATTCACCCCTCCACTTT

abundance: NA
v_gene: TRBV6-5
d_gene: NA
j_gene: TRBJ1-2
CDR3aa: CASSYRAGQTYGYTF
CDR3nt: TGTGCCAGCAGTTATAGGGCAGGGCAAACCTATGGCTACACCTTC

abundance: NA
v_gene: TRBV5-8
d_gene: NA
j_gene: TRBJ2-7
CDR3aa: CASSLTSRYEQYF
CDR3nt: TGTGCCAGCAGCTTGACTAGCAGGTACGAGCAGTACTTC

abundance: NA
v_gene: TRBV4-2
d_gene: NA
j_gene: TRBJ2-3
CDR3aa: CASSPGGPTDTQYF
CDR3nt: TGTGCCAGCAGCCCCGGAGGGCCCACAGATACGCAGTATTTT

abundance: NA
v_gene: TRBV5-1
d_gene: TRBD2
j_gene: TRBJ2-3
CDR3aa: CASSLLAGGSDTQYF
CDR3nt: TGCGCCAGCAGCTTACTAGCGGGGGGGTCAGATACGCAGTATTTT

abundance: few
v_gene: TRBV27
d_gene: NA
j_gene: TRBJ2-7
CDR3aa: CASSFGIDYEQYF
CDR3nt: TGTGCCAGCAGTTTCGGGATTGACTACGAGCAGTACTTC

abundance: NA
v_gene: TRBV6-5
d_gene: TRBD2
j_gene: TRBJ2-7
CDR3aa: CASSSRGGEAYEQYF
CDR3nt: TGTGCCAGCAGCTCTCGGGGGGGAGAAGCCTACGAGCAGTACTTC

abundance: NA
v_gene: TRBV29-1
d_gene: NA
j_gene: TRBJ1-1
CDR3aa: CSGLEPNSFITFF
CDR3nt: TGCAGCGGTCTTGAGCCCAACAGTTTCATAACTTTCTTT

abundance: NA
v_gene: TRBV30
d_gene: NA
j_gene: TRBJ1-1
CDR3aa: CAWSDPGDEAFF
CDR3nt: TGTGCCTGGAGTGACCCGGGTGATGAAGCTTTCTTT